This T cell receptor (beta chain) originates from a study of OX40 agonist ivuxolimab in advanced cancers. Findings and limits, study-wide: Relative to CD4+, CD8+ T cells held more expanded clones on average.

With respect to this clone: The antigen remains undetermined.

TCRdb's table, derived via immunoSEQ multiplex PCR, lists solely in-frame clones and lacks some. Among about 99,000 clones, around 96% were seen once, and the ten largest hold 2% to 2.5%. Trimming took 1 base from V and 4 from J; bases not matched to a gene: 4. CDR1 is MGHRA and CDR2 is YSYEKL in the germline V gene. The CDR3 sequence is 15 residues long. The chain is built from TRBV4-1 and TRBJ2-1, with TRBD2 matching over 7 bases. This TCR derives from an adult with an advanced solid tumor such as melanoma, head and neck, liver or kidney cancer. The specimen comprised CD4+ or CD8+ T cells sorted from blood, sampled in a trial of the OX40 agonist ivuxolimab. CDR3 sequence: CASSQALAAYNEQFF. The CDR3 DNA reads TGCGCCAGCAGCCAAGCCCTAGCGGCTTACAATGAGCAGTTCTTC.